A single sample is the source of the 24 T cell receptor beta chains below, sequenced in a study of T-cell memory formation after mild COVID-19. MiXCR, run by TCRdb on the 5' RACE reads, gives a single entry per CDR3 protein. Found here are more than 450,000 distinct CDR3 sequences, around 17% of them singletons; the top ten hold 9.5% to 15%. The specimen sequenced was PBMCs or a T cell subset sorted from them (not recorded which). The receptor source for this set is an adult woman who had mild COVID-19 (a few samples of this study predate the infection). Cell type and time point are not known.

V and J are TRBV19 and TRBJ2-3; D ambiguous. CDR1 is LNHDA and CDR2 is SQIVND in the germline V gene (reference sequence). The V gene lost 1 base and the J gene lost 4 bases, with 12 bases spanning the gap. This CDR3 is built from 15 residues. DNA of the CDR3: TGTGCCAGTAGTATAGTGATACGGCATCCAGATACGCAGTATTTT. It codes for CASSIVIRHPDTQYF.

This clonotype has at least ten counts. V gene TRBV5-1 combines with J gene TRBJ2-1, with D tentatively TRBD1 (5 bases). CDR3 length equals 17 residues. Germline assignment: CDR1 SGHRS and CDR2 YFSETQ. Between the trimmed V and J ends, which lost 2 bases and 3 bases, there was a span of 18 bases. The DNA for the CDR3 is TGCGCCAGCAGCTTTTACCCCTCGACAGATTACTACAATGAGCAGTTCTTC. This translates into CASSFYPSTDYYNEQFF.

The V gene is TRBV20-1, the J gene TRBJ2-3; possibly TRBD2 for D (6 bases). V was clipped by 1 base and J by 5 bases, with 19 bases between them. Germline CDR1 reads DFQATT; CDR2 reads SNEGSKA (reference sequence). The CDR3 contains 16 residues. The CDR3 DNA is TGCAGTGCTAGAGCGGAGGGCAGGTCCCAGGGAGATACGCAGTATTTT. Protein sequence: CSARAEGRSQGDTQYF.

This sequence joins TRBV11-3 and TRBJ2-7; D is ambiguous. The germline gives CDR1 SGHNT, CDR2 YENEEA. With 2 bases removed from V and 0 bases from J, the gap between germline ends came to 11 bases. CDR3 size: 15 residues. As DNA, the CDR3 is TGTGCCAGCAGCTTACGGAGTGGGCGCTCCTACGAGCAGTACTTC. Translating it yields CASSLRSGRSYEQYF.

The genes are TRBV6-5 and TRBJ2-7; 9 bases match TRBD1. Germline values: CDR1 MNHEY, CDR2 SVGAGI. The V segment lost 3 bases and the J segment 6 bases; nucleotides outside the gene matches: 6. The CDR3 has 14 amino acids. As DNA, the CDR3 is TGTGCCAGCAGTTATTCCGGGACAGGGCCCGAGCAGTACTTC. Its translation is CASSYSGTGPEQYF.

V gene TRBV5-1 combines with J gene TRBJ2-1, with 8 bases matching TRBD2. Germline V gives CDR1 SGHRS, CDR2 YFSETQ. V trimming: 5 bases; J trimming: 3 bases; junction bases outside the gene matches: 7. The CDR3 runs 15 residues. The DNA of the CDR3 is TGCGCCAGCAGGGAGCGGGAGATAAGCTACAATGAGCAGTTCTTC. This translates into CASREREISYNEQFF.

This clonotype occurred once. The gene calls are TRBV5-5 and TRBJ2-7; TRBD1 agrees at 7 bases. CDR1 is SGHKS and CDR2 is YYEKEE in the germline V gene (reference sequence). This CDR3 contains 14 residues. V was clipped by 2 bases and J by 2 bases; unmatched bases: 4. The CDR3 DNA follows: TGTGCCAGCAGCTTAGGGACAGCACCCTACGAGCAGTACTTC. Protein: CASSLGTAPYEQYF.

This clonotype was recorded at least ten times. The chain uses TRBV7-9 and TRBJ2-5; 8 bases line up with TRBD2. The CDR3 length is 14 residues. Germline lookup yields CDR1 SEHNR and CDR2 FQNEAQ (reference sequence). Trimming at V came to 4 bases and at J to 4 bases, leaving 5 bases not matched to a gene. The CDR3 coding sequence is TGTGCCAGCAGCTCCACCGGGGGGGCAGAGACCCAGTACTTC. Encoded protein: CASSSTGGAETQYF.

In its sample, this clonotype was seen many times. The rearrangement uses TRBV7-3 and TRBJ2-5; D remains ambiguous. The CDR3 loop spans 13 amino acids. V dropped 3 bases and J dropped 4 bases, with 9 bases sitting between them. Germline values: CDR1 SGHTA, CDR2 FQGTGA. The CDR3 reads CASSFHKGETQYF. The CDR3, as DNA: TGTGCCAGCAGCTTCCACAAGGGAGAGACCCAGTACTTC.

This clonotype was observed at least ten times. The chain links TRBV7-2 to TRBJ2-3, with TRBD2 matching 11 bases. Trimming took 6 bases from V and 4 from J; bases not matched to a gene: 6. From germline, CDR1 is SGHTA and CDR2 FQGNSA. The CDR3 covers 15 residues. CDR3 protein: CASRTSGSVADTQYF. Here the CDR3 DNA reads TGTGCCAGCAGAACTAGCGGGAGTGTGGCAGATACGCAGTATTTT.

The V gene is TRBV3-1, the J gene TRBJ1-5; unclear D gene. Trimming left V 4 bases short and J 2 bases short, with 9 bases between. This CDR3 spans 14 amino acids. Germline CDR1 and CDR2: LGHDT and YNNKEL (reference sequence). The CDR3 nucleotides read TGTGCCAGCAGCCTCGGGTCGCGCAATCAGCCCCAGCATTTT. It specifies CASSLGSRNQPQHF.

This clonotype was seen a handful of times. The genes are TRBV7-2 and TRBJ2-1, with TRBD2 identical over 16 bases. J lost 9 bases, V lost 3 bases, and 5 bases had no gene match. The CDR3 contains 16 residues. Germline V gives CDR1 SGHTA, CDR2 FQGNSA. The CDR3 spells CASSFGTSGRGTEQFF. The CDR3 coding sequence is TGTGCCAGCAGCTTCGGGACTAGCGGGAGGGGAACTGAGCAGTTCTTC.

The CDR3 coding sequence is TGTGCCACCAGTGATCCCGGGACAGGGGACTATGGCTACACCTTC. As protein: CATSDPGTGDYGYTF. The V and J genes are TRBV24-1 and TRBJ1-2; TRBD1 agrees at 10 bases. Germline V gene lookup returns CDR1 KGHDR and CDR2 SFDVKD. The CDR3 spans 15 residues. The J segment lost 3 bases and the V segment lost 3 bases, leaving 3 bases of the junction unmatched.

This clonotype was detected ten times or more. The CDR3 DNA sequence: TGTGCCAGCAGCCCCGTAGGGGGATATAGCAATCAGCCCCAGCATTTT. Translated, it gives CASSPVGGYSNQPQHF. The chain combines TRBV5-5 with TRBJ1-5, with D perhaps TRBD1 (6 bases). Per the germline V gene, CDR1 is SGHKS and CDR2 is YYEKEE (reference sequence). Trimming cost V 4 bases and J 0 bases, with 14 bases left between them. This CDR3 contains 16 residues.

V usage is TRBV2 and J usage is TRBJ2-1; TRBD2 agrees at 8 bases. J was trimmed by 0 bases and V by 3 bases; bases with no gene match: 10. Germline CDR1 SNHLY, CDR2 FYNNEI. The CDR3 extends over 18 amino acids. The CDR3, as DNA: TGTGCCAGCAGTGATGGGGCGGGGGGCGGTTCCTCCTACAATGAGCAGTTCTTC. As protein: CASSDGAGGGSSYNEQFF.

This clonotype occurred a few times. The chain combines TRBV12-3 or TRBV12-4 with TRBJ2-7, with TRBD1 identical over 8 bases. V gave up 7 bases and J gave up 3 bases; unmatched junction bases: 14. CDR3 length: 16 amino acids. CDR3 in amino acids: CASTGGTGLRVYEQYF. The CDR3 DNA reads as TGTGCCAGCACTGGGGGGACAGGATTGCGAGTCTACGAGCAGTACTTC.

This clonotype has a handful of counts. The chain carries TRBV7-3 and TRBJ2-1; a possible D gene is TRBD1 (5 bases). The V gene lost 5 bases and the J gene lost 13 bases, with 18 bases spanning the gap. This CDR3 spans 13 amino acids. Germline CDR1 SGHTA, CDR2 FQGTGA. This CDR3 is CASSISQDNHQFF. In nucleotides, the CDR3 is TGTGCCAGCAGCATCTCACAGGACAACCACCAGTTCTTC. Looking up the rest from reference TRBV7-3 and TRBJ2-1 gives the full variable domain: GAGVSQTPSNKVTEKGKYVELRCDPISGHTALYWYRQSLGQGPEFLIYFQGTGAADDSGLPNDRFFAVRPEGSVSTLKIQRTERGDSAVYLCASSISQDNHQFFGPGTRLTVL.

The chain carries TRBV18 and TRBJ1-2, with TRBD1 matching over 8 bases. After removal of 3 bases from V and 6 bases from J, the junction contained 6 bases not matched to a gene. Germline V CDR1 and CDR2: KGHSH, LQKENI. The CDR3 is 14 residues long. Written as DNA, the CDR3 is TGTGCCAGCTCACCTCCTGACAGGGGAGATGGCTACACCTTC. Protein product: CASSPPDRGDGYTF.

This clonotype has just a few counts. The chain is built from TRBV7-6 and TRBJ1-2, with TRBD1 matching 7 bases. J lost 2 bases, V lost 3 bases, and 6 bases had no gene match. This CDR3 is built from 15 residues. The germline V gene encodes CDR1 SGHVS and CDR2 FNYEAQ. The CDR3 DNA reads TGTGCCAGCAGCTTCGAGACGACAGGGAACTATGGCTACACCTTC. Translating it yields CASSFETTGNYGYTF.

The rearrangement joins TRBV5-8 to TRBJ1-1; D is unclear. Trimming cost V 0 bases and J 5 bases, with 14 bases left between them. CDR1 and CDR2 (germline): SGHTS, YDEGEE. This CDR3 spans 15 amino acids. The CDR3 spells CASSLAGVDMTEAFF. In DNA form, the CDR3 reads TGTGCCAGCAGCTTGGCTGGGGTTGATATGACTGAAGCTTTCTTT.

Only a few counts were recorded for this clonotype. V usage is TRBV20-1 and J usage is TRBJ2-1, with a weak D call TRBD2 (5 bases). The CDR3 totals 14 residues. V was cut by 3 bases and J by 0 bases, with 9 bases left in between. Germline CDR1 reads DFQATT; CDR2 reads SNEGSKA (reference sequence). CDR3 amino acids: CSASEGASYNEQFF. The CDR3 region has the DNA TGCAGTGCTAGTGAGGGAGCCTCCTACAATGAGCAGTTCTTC.

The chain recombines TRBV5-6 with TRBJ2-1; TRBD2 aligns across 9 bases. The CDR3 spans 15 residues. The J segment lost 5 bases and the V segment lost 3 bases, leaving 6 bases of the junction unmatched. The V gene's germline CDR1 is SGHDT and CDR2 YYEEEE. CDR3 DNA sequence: TGTGCCAGCAGCTGGCCGCGGGAGGGGCACAATGAGCAGTTCTTC. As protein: CASSWPREGHNEQFF.

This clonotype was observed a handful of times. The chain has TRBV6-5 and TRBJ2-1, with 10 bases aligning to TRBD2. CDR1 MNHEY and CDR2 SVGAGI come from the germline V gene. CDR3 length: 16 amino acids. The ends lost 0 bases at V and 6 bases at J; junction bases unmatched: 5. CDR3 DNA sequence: TGTGCCAGCAGTTACTCGTCCCTAGCGGGAGTCAATGAGCAGTTCTTC. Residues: CASSYSSLAGVNEQFF.

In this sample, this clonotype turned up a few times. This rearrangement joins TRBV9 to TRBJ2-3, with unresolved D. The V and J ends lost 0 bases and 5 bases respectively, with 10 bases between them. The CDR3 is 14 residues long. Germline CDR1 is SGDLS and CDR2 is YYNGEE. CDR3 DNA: TGTGCCAGCAGCGTAGATGGGTTTCGAGATACGCAGTATTTT. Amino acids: CASSVDGFRDTQYF.